One T cell receptor beta chain is described in this entry. The antigen is not known. This sample is drawn from a study of glioma-infiltrating T cells. Using RNA template, CDR3s of TCR alpha and beta were amplified with iRepertoire arm-PCR. One-step reverse transcription and amplification started from about 100-400 ng of tissue mRNA or PBMC total RNA. TCRdb itself ran the multiplex PCR reads through MiXCR, one entry per CDR3 protein. The sample contains some 99,000 distinct CDR3 sequences, around a quarter of which appear only once. This CDR3 has 14 residues. Germline lookup yields CDR1 SGHRS and CDR2 YFSETQ. Study-level results: Only very few CDR3 sequences appeared in both tissue and blood. Non-neoplastic patients had below-expected tissue-blood divergence, while all gliomas exceeded expectation.

This sequence originates from a human donor with low-grade glioma or glioblastoma, undergoing nonglioma brain surgery, or in good health (not recorded which). The sequenced sample was glioma tissue, nonneoplastic brain tissue, or PBMCs (not recorded which). The gene calls are TRBV5-1 and TRBJ1-3; D unclear. The CDR3: CVSSPGEGANTIYF. Here the CDR3 DNA reads TGCGTTAGCAGCCCCGGGGAAGGTGCAAACACCATATATTTT.